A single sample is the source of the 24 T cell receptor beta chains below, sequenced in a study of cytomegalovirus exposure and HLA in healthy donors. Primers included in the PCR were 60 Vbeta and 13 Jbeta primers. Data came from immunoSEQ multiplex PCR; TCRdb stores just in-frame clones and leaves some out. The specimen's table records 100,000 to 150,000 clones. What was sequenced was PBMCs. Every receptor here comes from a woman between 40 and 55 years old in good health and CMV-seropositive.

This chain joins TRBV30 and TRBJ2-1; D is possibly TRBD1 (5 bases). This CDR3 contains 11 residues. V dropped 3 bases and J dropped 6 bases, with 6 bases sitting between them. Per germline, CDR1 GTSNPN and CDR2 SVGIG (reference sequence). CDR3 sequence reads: CAWRGPNEQFF. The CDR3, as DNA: TGTGCCTGGAGGGGGCCCAATGAGCAGTTCTTC.

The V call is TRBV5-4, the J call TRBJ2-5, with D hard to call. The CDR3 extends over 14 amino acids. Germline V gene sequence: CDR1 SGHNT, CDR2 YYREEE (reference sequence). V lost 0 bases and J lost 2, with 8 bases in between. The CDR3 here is CASSLELYQETQYF. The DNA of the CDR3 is TGTGCCAGCAGCTTGGAACTCTATCAAGAGACCCAGTACTTC.

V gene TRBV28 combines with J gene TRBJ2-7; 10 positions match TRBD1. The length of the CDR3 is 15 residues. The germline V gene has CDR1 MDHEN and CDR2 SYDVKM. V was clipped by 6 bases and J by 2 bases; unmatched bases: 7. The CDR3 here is CASSRGTGAAYEQYF. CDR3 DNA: TGTGCCAGCAGCCGAGGGACAGGGGCGGCCTACGAGCAGTACTTC.

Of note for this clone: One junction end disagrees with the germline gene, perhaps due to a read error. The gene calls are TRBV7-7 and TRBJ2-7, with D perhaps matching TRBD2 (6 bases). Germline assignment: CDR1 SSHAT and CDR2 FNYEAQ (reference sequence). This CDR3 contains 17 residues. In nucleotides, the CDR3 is TGTGCTAGCAGCCCACACCCCCGGGGGAATAATCCCTACGAGCAGTACTTC. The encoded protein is CASSPHPRGNNPYEQYF.

The CDR3 DNA is TGCGCCAGCAGCTTGGATCGAGCGGAAGAGACCCAGTACTTC. It codes for CASSLDRAEETQYF. This chain uses TRBV5-1 with TRBJ2-5, with D possibly TRBD2 on 5 matching bases. The CDR3 sequence is 14 residues long. CDR1 is SGHRS and CDR2 is YFSETQ in the germline V gene. V was pared by 0 bases and J by 3 bases, with 9 bases between.

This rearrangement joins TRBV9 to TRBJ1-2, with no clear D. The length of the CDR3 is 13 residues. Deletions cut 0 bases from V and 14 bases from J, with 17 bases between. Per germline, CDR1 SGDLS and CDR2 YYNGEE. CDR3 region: CASSVGAEIPGTF. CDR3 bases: TGTGCCAGCAGCGTAGGTGCAGAAATACCGGGGACCTTC.

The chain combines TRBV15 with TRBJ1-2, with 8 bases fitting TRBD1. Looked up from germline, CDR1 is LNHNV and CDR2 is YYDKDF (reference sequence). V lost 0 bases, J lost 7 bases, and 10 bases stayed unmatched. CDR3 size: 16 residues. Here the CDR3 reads CATSRDLGRGLRGYTF. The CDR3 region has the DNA TGTGCCACCAGCAGAGATTTGGGCAGGGGGCTTCGTGGCTACACCTTC.

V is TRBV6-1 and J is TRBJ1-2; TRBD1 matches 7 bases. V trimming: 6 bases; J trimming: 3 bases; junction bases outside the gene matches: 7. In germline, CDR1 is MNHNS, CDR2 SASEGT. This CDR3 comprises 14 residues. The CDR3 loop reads CASRKTGVDYGYTF. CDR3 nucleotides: TGTGCCAGCAGAAAAACAGGGGTTGACTATGGCTACACCTTC.

CDR3 in amino acids: CASKTLTGVGNTIYF. The CDR3 DNA sequence: TGTGCCAGTAAGACCTTGACAGGGGTAGGAAACACCATATATTTT. V usage is TRBV6-6 and J usage is TRBJ1-3, with TRBD1 matching 8 bases. The CDR3 runs 15 residues. The junction had 11 bases not matched to a gene; V was cut back by 9 bases and J by 4 bases. The germline V gene has CDR1 MNHNY and CDR2 SVGAGI (reference sequence).

Written as DNA, the CDR3 is TGCGCCAGCAGCCTTCTTGCGGGAGTTGAGTACGAGCAGTACTTC. Translating gives CASSLLAGVEYEQYF. V is TRBV5-1 and J is TRBJ2-7; 7 nucleotides match TRBD2. Germline V lookup: CDR1 SGHRS, CDR2 YFSETQ. J was trimmed by 4 bases and V by 4 bases; bases with no gene match: 11. This CDR3 comprises 15 residues.

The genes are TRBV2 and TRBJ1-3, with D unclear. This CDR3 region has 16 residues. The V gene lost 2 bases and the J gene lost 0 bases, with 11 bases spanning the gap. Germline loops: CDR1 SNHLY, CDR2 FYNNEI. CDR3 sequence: CASSERGPRSGNTIYF. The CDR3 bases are TGTGCCAGCAGTGAACGGGGTCCTCGCTCTGGAAACACCATATATTTT.

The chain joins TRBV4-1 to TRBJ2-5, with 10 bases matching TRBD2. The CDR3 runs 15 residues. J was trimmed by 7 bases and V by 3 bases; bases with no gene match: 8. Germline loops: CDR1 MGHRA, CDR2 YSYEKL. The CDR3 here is CASSHPGVAGGTQYF. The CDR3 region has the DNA TGCGCCAGCAGCCACCCTGGGGTAGCGGGAGGGACCCAGTACTTC.

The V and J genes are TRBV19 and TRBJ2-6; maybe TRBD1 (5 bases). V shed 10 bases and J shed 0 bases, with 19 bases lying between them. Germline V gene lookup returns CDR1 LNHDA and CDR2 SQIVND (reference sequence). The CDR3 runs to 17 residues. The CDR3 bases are TGTGCCACCCTTAACCCGGGCAGGGCCTCTGGGGCCAACGTCCTGACTTTC. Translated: CATLNPGRASGANVLTF.

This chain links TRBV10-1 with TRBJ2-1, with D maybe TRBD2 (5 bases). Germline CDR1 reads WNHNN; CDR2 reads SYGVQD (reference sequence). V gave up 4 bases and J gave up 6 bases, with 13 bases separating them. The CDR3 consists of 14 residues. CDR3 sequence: CASSGLGRGNEQFF. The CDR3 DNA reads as TGCGCCAGCAGTGGTTTAGGGAGAGGCAATGAGCAGTTCTTC.

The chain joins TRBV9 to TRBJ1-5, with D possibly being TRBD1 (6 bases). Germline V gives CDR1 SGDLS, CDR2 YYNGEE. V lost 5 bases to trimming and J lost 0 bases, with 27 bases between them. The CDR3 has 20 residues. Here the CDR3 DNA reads TGTGCCAGCAGGGGTTCTCCGGGACGCCCAGGGGCCTATAGCAATCAGCCCCAGCATTTT. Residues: CASRGSPGRPGAYSNQPQHF.

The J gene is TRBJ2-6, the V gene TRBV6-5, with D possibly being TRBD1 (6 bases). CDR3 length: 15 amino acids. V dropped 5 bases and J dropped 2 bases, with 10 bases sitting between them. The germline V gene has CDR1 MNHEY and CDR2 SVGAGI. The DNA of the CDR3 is TGTGCCAGCAGTCCTCAGGGGCCTGGGGCCAACGTCCTGACTTTC. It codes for CASSPQGPGANVLTF.

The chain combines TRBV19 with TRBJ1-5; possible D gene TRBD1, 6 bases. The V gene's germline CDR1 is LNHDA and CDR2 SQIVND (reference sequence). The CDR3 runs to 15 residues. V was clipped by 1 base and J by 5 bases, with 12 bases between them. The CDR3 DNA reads TGTGCCAGTAGTATAGGCACAGGGCCCCATCAGCCCCAGCATTTT. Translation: CASSIGTGPHQPQHF. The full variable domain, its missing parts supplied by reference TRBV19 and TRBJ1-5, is DGGITQSPKYLFRKEGQNVTLSCEQNLNHDAMYWYRQDPGQGLRLIYYSQIVNDFQKGDIAEGYSVSREKKESFPLTVTSAQKNPTAFYLCASSIGTGPHQPQHFGDGTRLSIL.

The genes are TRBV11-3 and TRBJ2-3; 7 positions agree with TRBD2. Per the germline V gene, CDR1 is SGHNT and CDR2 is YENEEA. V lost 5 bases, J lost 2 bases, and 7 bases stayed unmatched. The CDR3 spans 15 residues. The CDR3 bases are TGTGCCAGCAGCCTGGGGGGGAAGGACACAGATACGCAGTATTTT. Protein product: CASSLGGKDTDTQYF.

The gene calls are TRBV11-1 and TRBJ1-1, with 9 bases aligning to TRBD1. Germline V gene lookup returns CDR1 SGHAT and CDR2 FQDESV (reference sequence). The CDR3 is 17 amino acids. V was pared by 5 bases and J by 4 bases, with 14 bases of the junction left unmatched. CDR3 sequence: CASSPIPGQGRATEAFF. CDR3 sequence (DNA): TGTGCCAGCAGCCCAATCCCGGGACAGGGACGGGCCACTGAAGCTTTCTTT.

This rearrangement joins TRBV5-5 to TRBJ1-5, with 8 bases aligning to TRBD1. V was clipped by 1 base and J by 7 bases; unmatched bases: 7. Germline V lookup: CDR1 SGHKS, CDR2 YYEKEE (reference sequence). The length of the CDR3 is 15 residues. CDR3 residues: CASSLFQGARQPQHF. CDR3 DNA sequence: TGTGCCAGCAGCTTGTTTCAGGGGGCACGGCAGCCCCAGCATTTT.

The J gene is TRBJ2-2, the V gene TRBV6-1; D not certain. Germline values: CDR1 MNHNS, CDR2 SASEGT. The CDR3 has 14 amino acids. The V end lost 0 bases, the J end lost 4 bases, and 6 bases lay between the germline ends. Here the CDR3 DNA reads TGTGCCAGCAGTGAAGCCTTCGTCACCGGGGAGCTGTTTTTT. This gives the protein CASSEAFVTGELFF.

CDR3 sequence reads: CASSPEERAFEQYF. The CDR3 DNA is TGCGCCAGCAGTCCGGAAGAGAGGGCGTTCGAGCAGTACTTC. V usage is TRBV4-1 and J usage is TRBJ2-7, with a weak D call TRBD2 (5 bases). CDR1 and CDR2 (germline): MGHRA, YSYEKL. Trimming removed 6 bases from V and 6 bases from J, with 18 bases in between. The CDR3 spans 14 residues.

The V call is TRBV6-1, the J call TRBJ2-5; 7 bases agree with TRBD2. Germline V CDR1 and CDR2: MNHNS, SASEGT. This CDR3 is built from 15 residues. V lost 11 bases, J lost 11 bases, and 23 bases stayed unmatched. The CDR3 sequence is CAGGSLADYPTGQYF. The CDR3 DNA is TGTGCCGGAGGGTCGCTAGCGGACTACCCCACGGGGCAGTACTTC.

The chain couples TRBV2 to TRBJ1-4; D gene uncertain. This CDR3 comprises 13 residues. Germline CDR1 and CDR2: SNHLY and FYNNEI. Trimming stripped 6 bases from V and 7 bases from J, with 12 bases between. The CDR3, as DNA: TGTGCCAGCAGCCGAGAATCTGGTGAAAAACTGTTTTTT. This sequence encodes CASSRESGEKLFF.